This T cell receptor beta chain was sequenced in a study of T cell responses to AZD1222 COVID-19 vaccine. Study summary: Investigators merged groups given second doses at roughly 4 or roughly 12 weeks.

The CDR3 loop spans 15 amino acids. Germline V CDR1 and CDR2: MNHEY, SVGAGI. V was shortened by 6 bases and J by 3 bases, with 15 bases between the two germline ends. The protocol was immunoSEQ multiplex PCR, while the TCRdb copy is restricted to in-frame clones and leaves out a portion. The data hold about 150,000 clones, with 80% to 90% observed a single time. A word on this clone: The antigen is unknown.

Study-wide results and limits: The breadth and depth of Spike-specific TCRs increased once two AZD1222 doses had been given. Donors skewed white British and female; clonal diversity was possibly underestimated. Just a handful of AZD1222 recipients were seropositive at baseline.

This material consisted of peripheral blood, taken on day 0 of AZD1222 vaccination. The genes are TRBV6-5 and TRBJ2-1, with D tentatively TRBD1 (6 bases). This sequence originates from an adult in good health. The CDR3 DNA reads TGTGCCAGCAGACTTACAGGGCTTAGCTACAATGAGCAGTTCTTC. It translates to CASRLTGLSYNEQFF.